This is a list of T cell receptor beta chains from one sample in a study of cytomegalovirus exposure and HLA in healthy donors. Sequencing was performed with immunoSEQ multiplex PCR; in TCRdb, only in-frame clones are kept and a portion is missing. The sample yields 200,000 to 250,000 clones, about nine tenths seen once. The sequenced sample consisted of PBMCs. These receptors all come from a woman younger than 30 in good health and CMV-seropositive. CDR3s include the opening cysteine and the closing phenylalanine or tryptophan. D genes are given only for firm matches. A row's size may be missing; if present it is once, few, many or a size class.

. | TRBJ1-2 | 15 | TRBV6-6 | TRBD1 | TGTGCCAGCAGCTCCCATCGGACAGGGCAGGAAGGCTACACCTTC | CASSSHRTGQEGYTF
. | TRBJ1-1 | 16 | TRBV29-1 | TRBD1 | TGCAGCGTTTCGGATAGTGCTGGGACAGTGAACACTGAAGCTTTCTTT | CSVSDSAGTVNTEAFF
once | TRBJ1-5 | 15 | TRBV18 | . | TGTGCCAGCTCCGCTTTACAGGGCTTGGATCAGCCCCAGCATTTT | CASSALQGLDQPQHF
once | TRBJ1-2 | 13 | TRBV14 | TRBD1 | TGTGCCAGCACCCCAGGGGGCCCCTATGGCTACACCTTC | CASTPGGPYGYTF
. | TRBJ2-5 | 12 | TRBV6-6 | . | TGTGCCAGTTCACAGAGACAAGAGACCCAGTACTTC | CASSQRQETQYF
. | TRBJ1-2 | 13 | TRBV28 | . | TGTGCCAGCAGTTTAAGTTCAGGGCGCGGCTACACCTTC | CASSLSSGRGYTF
. | TRBJ2-7 | 12 | TRBV15 | . | TGTGCCACCAGCCCAGACTCGTACGAGCAGTACTTC | CATSPDSYEQYF
. | TRBJ2-5 | 15 | TRBV7-9 | TRBD2 | TGTGCCAGCAGCTCCCCGGGCTGGGGGGGAGAGACCCAGTACTTC | CASSSPGWGGETQYF
once | TRBJ2-7 | 15 | TRBV2 | TRBD2 | TGTGCCAGCAGTGGGCCGGGACTAAGTGGCTACGAGCAGTACTTC | CASSGPGLSGYEQYF
. | TRBJ1-1 | 16 | TRBV5-1 | . | TGCGCCAGCAGCCCAGAGGGGGACTACATGAACACTGAAGCTTTCTTT | CASSPEGDYMNTEAFF
. | TRBJ1-1 | 14 | TRBV5-1 | . | TGCGCCAGCAGCTCGCTACCCGGGAACACTGAAGCTTTCTTT | CASSSLPGNTEAFF
. | TRBJ1-1 | 15 | TRBV14 | . | TGTGCCAGCAGCCAAGATCTGGGGACTTACACTGAAGCTTTCTTT | CASSQDLGTYTEAFF
. | TRBJ1-1 | 14 | TRBV5-1 | TRBD1 | TGCGCCAGCAGCTTACGGGACAGTTACACTGAAGCTTTCTTT | CASSLRDSYTEAFF
. | TRBJ1-5 | 17 | TRBV19 | TRBD1 | TGTGCCAGTAGTGCTAGTCCCGGGACAGGGCCCAATCAGCCCCAGCATTTT | CASSASPGTGPNQPQHF
. | TRBJ1-1 | 14 | TRBV12-5 | . | TGTGCTAGTGGTTTGACACCCGAAGTCACTGAAGCTTTCTTT | CASGLTPEVTEAFF
. | TRBJ1-2 | 14 | TRBV28 | . | TGTGCCAGCAGTTTGTCACAGGGACCACGGAGGTACACCTTC | CASSLSQGPRRYTF
. | TRBJ2-1 | 16 | TRBV6-5 | TRBD1 | TGTGCCAGCAGTTTCACACCGGACAGGGGGTACAATGAGCAGTTCTTC | CASSFTPDRGYNEQFF
. | TRBJ1-2 | 15 | TRBV30 | . | TGTGCCTGGAGTGTACTCTTCAGGGGCCCCTATGGCTACACCTTC | CAWSVLFRGPYGYTF
. | TRBJ2-7 | 14 | TRBV27 | TRBD1 | TGTGCCAGCAGTTTGCCAGGGACAGTGCGCGAGCAGTACTTC | CASSLPGTVREQYF
. | TRBJ2-7 | 15 | TRBV30 | TRBD2 | TGTGCCTGGAGTATTGCCCGCGGGAGGGCCTACGAGCAGTACTTC | CAWSIARGRAYEQYF
. | TRBJ1-2 | 16 | TRBV6-5 | . | TGTGCCAGCAGTTACCAGGACGGGGTTGCTAACTATGGCTACACCTTC | CASSYQDGVANYGYTF
. | TRBJ1-4 | 16 | TRBV10-3 | TRBD1 | TGTGCCATCAGTGAATCTTACGACAGGGGACGGGAAAAACTGTTTTTT | CAISESYDRGREKLFF
. | TRBJ1-3 | 13 | TRBV2 | . | TGTGCCAGGCTAACAGGGTCCCAAAACACCATATATTTT | CARLTGSQNTIYF
. | TRBJ1-2 | 16 | TRBV27 | . | TGTGCCAGCAGTTGGGGGACGGCGGGATTGAGCGGGGGCTACACCTTC | CASSWGTAGLSGGYTF
. | TRBJ2-7 | 15 | TRBV7-2 | TRBD2 | TGTGCCAGCAGCTCGGACCTTGCGGGAGCCTACGAGCAGTACTTC | CASSSDLAGAYEQYF
. | TRBJ1-2 | 14 | TRBV7-8 | . | TGTGCCAGCAGCTTAGGTAGAACTAACTATGGCTACACCTTC | CASSLGRTNYGYTF
. | TRBJ1-4 | 13 | TRBV27 | . | TGTGCCAGCAGTCTAAGGGGATATGAAAAACTGTTTTTT | CASSLRGYEKLFF
. | TRBJ1-1 | 13 | TRBV6-4 | . | TGTGCCAGCAGTGCCGACAGGAACACTGAAGCTTTCTTT | CASSADRNTEAFF
. | TRBJ2-7 | 12 | TRBV5-1 | . | TGCGCCAGCAGCCCCACAGGGTACGAGCAGTACTTC | CASSPTGYEQYF
. | TRBJ2-1 | 18 | TRBV7-9 | TRBD2 | TGTGCCAGCAGCTTAGCTCGGCTAGCGGCCCTTGCGGGCGATGAGCAGTTCTTC | CASSLARLAALAGDEQFF
. | TRBJ2-7 | 16 | TRBV21-1 | . | TGTGCCAGCAGCAAAGCCGAGCGGCACATCTCCTACGAGCAGTACTTC | CASSKAERHISYEQYF
. | TRBJ1-3 | 16 | TRBV4-1 | . | TGCGCCAGCAGCCAAAGTGCACAGGACTCTGGAAACACCATATATTTT | CASSQSAQDSGNTIYF
. | TRBJ2-3 | 15 | TRBV28 | TRBD1 | TGTGCCAGCAGTGGCCGGGACAGGGGCACAGATACGCAGTATTTT | CASSGRDRGTDTQYF
. | TRBJ2-7 | 16 | TRBV10-3 | TRBD2 | TGTGCCATCAGTGAGTCCCCCGGGACTAGCCGGTACGAGCAGTACTTC | CAISESPGTSRYEQYF
. | TRBJ2-7 | 15 | TRBV28 | . | TGTGCCAGCAGTTCCACGGGGTGGGGAGGATACGAGCAGTACTTC | CASSSTGWGGYEQYF
. | TRBJ1-3 | 14 | TRBV6-5 | . | TGTGCCAGCAGTTCAACAGGGACCGGAAACACCATATATTTT | CASSSTGTGNTIYF
. | TRBJ1-1 | 14 | TRBV27 | . | TGTGCCAGCAGTTATCCCGGGGGGAACACTGAAGCTTTCTTT | CASSYPGGNTEAFF
. | TRBJ1-1 | 13 | TRBV19 | TRBD1 | TGTGCCAGTAGACCGAACAGGGGCGCTGAAGCTTTCTTT | CASRPNRGAEAFF
. | TRBJ2-3 | 12 | TRBV28 | . | TGTGCCAGCAGTGGGGGGGCGGATACGCAGTATTTT | CASSGGADTQYF
. | TRBJ2-5 | 17 | TRBV10-3 | TRBD1 | TGTGCCATCAGTGAGTCGGTTGCACAGGGGATTCGGGAGACCCAGTACTTC | CAISESVAQGIRETQYF
. | TRBJ2-5 | 14 | TRBV2 | . | TGTGCCAGCAGTGAAGAAGCGGGCGGAGAGACCCAGTACTTC | CASSEEAGGETQYF
. | TRBJ1-2 | 13 | TRBV30 | . | TGTGCCTGGAGTCCCAGGGATAACTATGGCTACACCTTC | CAWSPRDNYGYTF
. | TRBJ1-1 | 13 | TRBV5-8 | TRBD1 | TGTGCCAGCAGCCCGGCCGGAGACAGGGTGGCTTTCTTT | CASSPAGDRVAFF
. | TRBJ1-1 | 14 | TRBV7-9 | . | TGTGCCAGCAGCACGGAGACAGGCGCGGATGAAGCTTTCTTT | CASSTETGADEAFF
once | TRBJ1-4 | 15 | TRBV28 | TRBD1 | TGTGCCAGCAGCACAGACAGGGTGGTCCTTGAAAAACTGTTTTTT | CASSTDRVVLEKLFF
. | TRBJ2-7 | 13 | TRBV6-5 | TRBD1 | TGTGCCAGCAGTTTTGGGACAGGCGACGAGCAGTACTTC | CASSFGTGDEQYF
. | TRBJ2-1 | 16 | TRBV4-1 | TRBD2 | TGCGCCAGCAGCCATCCGGGACTAGCGGGATTCAATGAGCAGTTCTTC | CASSHPGLAGFNEQFF
. | TRBJ2-7 | 14 | TRBV28 | TRBD2 | TGTGCCAGCAGCTCGGGGGGGTTCTCCTACGAGCAGTACTTC | CASSSGGFSYEQYF
. | TRBJ1-1 | 14 | TRBV13 | . | TGTGCCAGCAGCAACAGGGAAGAGGGGACTGAAGCTTTCTTT | CASSNREEGTEAFF
. | TRBJ2-1 | 16 | TRBV27 | . | TGTGCCAGCAGTTTGGAGACAGCGACCACCTACAATGAGCAGTTCTTC | CASSLETATTYNEQFF
. | TRBJ1-2 | 14 | TRBV5-1 | . | TGCGCCAGCAGCTTGCAGGACAGCGCCTATGGCTACACCTTC | CASSLQDSAYGYTF
. | TRBJ1-1 | 14 | TRBV6-6 | TRBD1 | TGTGCCAGCAGTTACGACAGGGAGAGCACTGAAGCTTTCTTT | CASSYDRESTEAFF
. | TRBJ2-2 | 14 | TRBV6-5 | TRBD1 | TGTGCCAGCAGTTTAACAGGGGTGCCCGGGGAGCTGTTTTTT | CASSLTGVPGELFF
. | TRBJ2-7 | 14 | TRBV9 | TRBD2 | TGTGCCAGCAGCCTAGTATTGACTAGCGCAGAGCAGTACTTC | CASSLVLTSAEQYF
. | TRBJ1-3 | 15 | TRBV28 | . | TGTGCCAGCAGTTTTTCGACAGTCTCTGGAAACACCATATATTTT | CASSFSTVSGNTIYF